Following are 3 T cell receptor beta chains from one sample sequenced in a study of beta chain features in type 1 diabetes. The sequenced template was cDNA made from the entire isolated RNA. Clones were read by immunoSEQ multiplex PCR, and TCRdb kept only the in-frame ones, dropping some. The table shows 350,000 to 450,000 clones, with 11% to 15% occurring only once. The sample was naive CD4+ T cells from blood. Every receptor here comes from a man aged 25 to 40 in good health.

The gene calls are TRBV7-9 and TRBJ1-2, with D hard to call. CDR1 is SEHNR and CDR2 is FQNEAQ in the germline V gene (reference sequence). This CDR3 is 14 amino acids long. V was shortened by 1 base and J by 8 bases, with 14 bases between the two germline ends. This chain's CDR3 is CASSLGLLGAGYTF. DNA for the CDR3: TGTGCCAGCAGCTTAGGTTTACTGGGAGCCGGCTACACCTTC.

The chain uses TRBV7-9 and TRBJ2-7; a possible D gene is TRBD1 (6 bases). The CDR3 loop spans 13 amino acids. Germline CDR1 reads SEHNR; CDR2 reads FQNEAQ (reference sequence). V gave up 1 base and J gave up 5 bases, with 9 bases separating them. The CDR3, as DNA: TGTGCCAGCAGCTTAGATAACAGGGACGAGCAGTACGTC. Translated, it gives CASSLDNRDEQYV.

The CDR3 loop reads CASSTLRGLQETQYF. In DNA, the CDR3 is TGTGCCAGCAGTACCCTCCGGGGGCTCCAAGAGACCCAGTACTTC. The chain joins TRBV6-5 to TRBJ2-5; D possibly matches TRBD1 or TRBD2 (6 bases each). V dropped 5 bases and J dropped 1 base, with 14 bases sitting between them. CDR1 is MNHEY and CDR2 is SVGAGI in the germline V gene. The CDR3 totals 15 residues.